This T cell receptor beta chain was captured in a study of breast tumors, draining lymph nodes, adjacent tissues. Study-level results: Compared with lymph nodes, tumors were less diverse; compared with nontumor tissue, more. The lymph node origin of tumor T cells was framed as consistent with a hypothesis, not demonstrated. Most tumor T cells seemingly derive from lymph node, then expand in tumor.

Axillary draining lymph nodes of breast cancer patients supplied the node samples. MiXCR, applied by TCRdb to the multiplex PCR reads, yields one record per CDR3 protein. The repertoire holds 200,000 or so distinct CDR3 sequences, with over 25% as singletons. The sample holds many counts of this clonotype. Its antigen is unknown. The TCR comes from a female donor with breast cancer. Some clones in this sample may be carry-over from other donors' samples. Sequencing was done on a sample of axillary lymph node tissue.

DNA of the CDR3: TGTGCCAGCAGCTTAGGACGGTATAATTCACCCCTCCACTTT. The encoded protein is CASSLGRYNSPLHF. The chain joins TRBV11-1 to TRBJ1-6; no definite D call. V lost 1 base, J lost 4 bases, and 5 bases lay in between. The CDR3 covers 14 residues. Per germline, CDR1 SGHAT and CDR2 FQDESV (reference sequence).